This paragraph reports one T cell receptor beta chain. Antigen: not known. The donors were members of the 120-subject validation cohort (separate from the roughly 700-subject first cohort). TCRdb keeps only in-frame clones here, not all; method: immunoSEQ multiplex PCR. The data hold 240,000 or so clones, with around 87% observed a single time. This sample stems from a study of cytomegalovirus exposure and HLA in healthy donors. The wider study: The platform used for the roughly 130 validation repertoires matched that of the roughly 720 first-cohort repertoires, a later analysis reported. Study-wide points: In vitro checks showed that a few CMV-associated chains really do target CMV antigens. Subsequent analysis revealed that first-cohort TCR clusters tended to co-occur in the approximately 120 validation repertoires.

Source material: PBMCs. This sequence originates from a woman aged 25 to 39 in good health and CMV-seropositive.

The CDR3 loop is CAVGAVFGELFF. DNA for the CDR3: TGTGCCGTGGGGGCGGTATTCGGGGAGCTGTTTTTT. V and J are TRBV10-3 and TRBJ2-2; a weak D match, TRBD1 (6 bases). The germline V and J ends were trimmed by 11 bases and 7 bases, with 14 bases remaining between them. Germline V gene data show CDR1 as ENHRY and CDR2 as SYGVKD. The CDR3 runs 12 residues.